This TCR beta chain was retrieved from a study of blood T cell repertoires in COVID-19. Study overall: Samples of COVID-19 (acute and convalescent) were obtained from the United States, Italy and Spain. In each case, the material was cDNA or gDNA derived from T cells, B-cell-depleted T cells, or PBMCs.

Original data processing: By means of reference gene primer amplification, nucleated cell counts were estimated. Produced via immunoSEQ multiplex PCR; TCRdb's table is partial and in-frame only. Clone size and V and J calls were adopted from that table, with D and trimming inferred from the DNA. The sample comprises 35,000 to 45,000 clones, around 90% of which are singletons, and around 9.6% rests with the top ten. Specimen: peripheral blood. The sequence was obtained from a human donor in a cohort sampled during active COVID-19.

CDR3 residues: CASSDGPGGANVLTF. DNA of the CDR3: TGTGCCAGCAGCGACGGCCCGGGGGGGGCCAACGTCCTGACTTTC. The V gene is TRBV5-6, the J gene TRBJ2-6, with D possibly matching TRBD2 (5 bases). The CDR3 sequence is 15 residues long. Germline CDR1 SGHDT, CDR2 YYEEEE. V lost 4 bases, J lost 4 bases, and 12 bases lay in between.